This paragraph covers one T cell receptor (beta chain) sequence. Its antigen is not known. Between the trimmed V and J ends, which lost 2 bases and 10 bases, there was a span of 14 bases. The CDR3 length is 13 residues. Germline CDR1 and CDR2: MNHEY and SMNVEV (reference sequence). Libraries were prepared by immunoSEQ multiplex PCR; TCRdb keeps only in-frame clonotypes and omits some of them. This table has about 50,000 clones, approximately 92% appearing once. These data originate in a study of CD4+ T cells in melanoma. Study-wide points: A reported correlation linked neoantigen-specific CD4+ T cells to CD8+, macrophage and B cell function.

The receptor was isolated from a human donor with melanoma. Sequencing was done on a sample of peripheral blood. The chain is built from TRBV27 and TRBJ1-2; tentatively, D is TRBD1 (6 bases). CDR3 in amino acids: CASSLGRGTLYTF. The CDR3 DNA sequence: TGTGCCAGCAGTTTAGGGAGGGGGACTCTCTACACCTTC.